The clone carrying this T cell receptor (beta chain) was picked up a small number of times. Its specificity is unknown. This specimen comes from a study of cytomegalovirus exposure and HLA in healthy donors. General study results and limits: Presence/absence analysis assumed near-uniform sequencing depth across donors.

The PCR had 60 Vbeta and 13 Jbeta primers. Libraries were prepared by immunoSEQ multiplex PCR; TCRdb keeps only in-frame clonotypes and omits some of them. Here the sample spans under 75,000 clones, 60% to 70% being singletons. The CDR3 runs to 15 residues. The junction had 6 bases not matched to a gene; V was cut back by 5 bases and J by 8 bases. The germline CDR1 and CDR2 sequences are SGHTA and FQGNSA. The sequenced sample consisted of PBMCs. This sequence was found in a man between 35 and 55 years old in good health and CMV-seropositive. The chain couples TRBV7-2 to TRBJ2-1; TRBD2 matches 13 bases. The CDR3 spells CASSLSGLAGDEQFF. The CDR3 DNA follows: TGTGCCAGCAGCCTCAGCGGACTAGCGGGAGATGAGCAGTTCTTC.